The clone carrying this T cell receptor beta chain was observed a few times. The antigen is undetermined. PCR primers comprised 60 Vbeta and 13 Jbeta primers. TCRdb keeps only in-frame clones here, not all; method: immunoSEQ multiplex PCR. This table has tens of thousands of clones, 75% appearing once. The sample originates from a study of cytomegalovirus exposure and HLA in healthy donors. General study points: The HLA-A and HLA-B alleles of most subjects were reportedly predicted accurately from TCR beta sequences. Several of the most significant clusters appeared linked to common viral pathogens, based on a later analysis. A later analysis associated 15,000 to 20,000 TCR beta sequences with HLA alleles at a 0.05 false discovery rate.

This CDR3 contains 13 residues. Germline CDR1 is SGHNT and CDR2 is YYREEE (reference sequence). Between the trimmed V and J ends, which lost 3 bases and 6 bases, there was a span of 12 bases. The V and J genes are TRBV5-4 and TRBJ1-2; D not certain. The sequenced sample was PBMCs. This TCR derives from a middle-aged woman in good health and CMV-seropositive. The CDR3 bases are TGTGCCAGCAGCTGGTCAGGTCTGGATGGCTACACCTTC. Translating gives CASSWSGLDGYTF.